Listed below are T cell receptor beta chains from one sample, sequenced in a study of T cells in Graves' hyperthyroidism and ophthalmopathy. TCRdb re-derived calls from the multiplex PCR reads in MiXCR, one entry per CDR3 protein. In the table there are a few hundred thousand distinct CDR3 sequences, around a sixth of which are singletons. The material sequenced was blood. These receptors originate from a woman aged 25 to 39 with Graves' hyperthyroidism. The conserved cysteine and the conserved F or W are not part of the CDR3 here.

j_call | v_call | cdr3_length | cdr3_aa
TRBJ2-7 | TRBV6-1 | 12 | ASSQRTDGYEQY
TRBJ1-1 | TRBV9 | 13 | ASRGGGAENTEAF
TRBJ1-5 | TRBV10-3 | 15 | AITRGQLDSRNQPQH
TRBJ1-5 | TRBV28 | 13 | ASRSVGLSNQPQH
TRBJ2-3 | TRBV20-1 | 9 | SARDQYAGN
TRBJ2-7 | TRBV2 | 10 | ASKEGAPEQY
TRBJ2-1 | TRBV20-1 | 12 | SARTRVSNNEQF
TRBJ2-7 | TRBV6-1 | 16 | ASSYEGLAGGLLSEQY
TRBJ2-7 | TRBV10-3 | 11 | AISRTGDYEQY
TRBJ1-5 | TRBV6-6 | 17 | ASSYMAGQGKDFNQPQH
TRBJ2-1 | TRBV19 | 13 | ASLMAGSNYNEQF
TRBJ2-6 | TRBV19 | 13 | ASSIDRSGANVLT
TRBJ2-7 | TRBV6-2/TRBV6-3 | 13 | ASSQGNPLPYEQY
TRBJ2-7 | TRBV3-1 | 13 | ASSRGLAVTYEQY
TRBJ2-3 | TRBV5-5 | 15 | ASSGRISGGSLNTQY
TRBJ2-1 | TRBV7-3 | 13 | ASSLGGTSQKEQF
TRBJ2-3 | TRBV14 | 12 | ASSPTIVTDTQY
TRBJ2-4 | TRBV7-9 | 10 | ASNGLANIQY
TRBJ1-2 | TRBV7-9 | 15 | ASSLGAGTTTNYGYT
TRBJ2-6 | TRBV20-1 | 12 | SARPLSGANVLT
TRBJ2-2 | TRBV13 | 14 | ASSLETGGYTGELF
TRBJ1-2 | TRBV19 | 14 | ASKRTVTGTNYGYT
TRBJ1-1 | TRBV20-1 | 13 | SARALGTAGAEAF
TRBJ2-3 | TRBV4-3 | 12 | ASSARGGEDTQY
TRBJ2-7 | TRBV3-1 | 14 | ASSQDKAGRAYEQY
TRBJ2-5 | TRBV5-1 | 18 | ASSLQTGTSGRGAQETQY
TRBJ2-7 | TRBV7-2 | 14 | ASSPTWDISSYEQY
TRBJ2-7 | TRBV7-8 | 14 | ASSSSPRNNYYEQY
TRBJ1-1 | TRBV7-9 | 12 | ASSLAGSNTEAF
TRBJ2-3 | TRBV7-2 | 14 | ASSLFRGVDTDTQY
TRBJ2-1 | TRBV2 | 12 | ASLAGGPYNEQF